These 12 T cell receptor beta chains came from one sample sequenced in a study of T cells in Graves' hyperthyroidism and ophthalmopathy. Template material for amplifying TCR beta CDR3 regions consisted of RNA transcripts. When the TCR CDR3 underwent first-round RT-PCR, the HTBI primer set was used. TCRdb analysed the multiplex PCR reads with MiXCR anew, one entry per CDR3 protein. The sample yields approximately 560,000 distinct CDR3 sequences, 35% to 55% seen once. Sequencing was performed on peripheral blood or thyroid tissue (not recorded which). The receptors shown here come from a woman under 30 with Graves' hyperthyroidism.

This clonotype appeared many times. The chain carries TRBV25-1 and TRBJ1-1, with 10 bases that match TRBD1. V lost 5 bases, J lost 8 bases, and 8 bases stayed unmatched. This CDR3 is 14 amino acids long. CDR1 is MGHDK and CDR2 is SYGVNS in the germline V gene. CDR3: CASSPGTGAEEAFF. For the CDR3, the DNA is TGTGCCAGCAGTCCCGGGACAGGGGCCGAGGAAGCTTTCTTT.

The chain combines TRBV10-3 with TRBJ2-7; D tentatively fits TRBD1 or TRBD2 (5 bases each). Germline CDR1 is ENHRY and CDR2 is SYGVKD. The CDR3 contains 12 residues. V dropped 10 bases and J dropped 4 bases, with 14 bases sitting between them. The CDR3 nucleotides read TGTGCCACGGAGGAAGGGACGTACGAGCAGTACTTC. It is translated as CATEEGTYEQYF.

V usage is TRBV6-1 and J usage is TRBJ2-7, with TRBD2 identical over 10 bases. CDR1 and CDR2 from the germline V gene are MNHNS and SASEGT. The CDR3 is 12 amino acids. J lost 7 bases, V lost 5 bases, and 2 bases had no gene match. The CDR3, as DNA: TGTGCCAGCAGTTGGGGACTAGCGGAGCAGTACTTC. Translation gives CASSWGLAEQYF.

This clonotype was counted a few times. The V and J genes are TRBV15 and TRBJ1-6, with D perhaps TRBD1 (5 bases). CDR1 is LNHNV and CDR2 is YYDKDF in the germline V gene (reference sequence). V dropped 1 base and J dropped 0 bases, with 16 bases sitting between them. CDR3 length: 19 amino acids. CDR3 nucleotides: TGTGCCACCAGCAGAGCCATATCCCCTGGGGGCTCCTATAATTCACCCCTCCACTTT. It codes for CATSRAISPGGSYNSPLHF.

The rearrangement links TRBV6-1 to TRBJ1-4; TRBD1 agrees at 7 bases. The CDR3 runs 13 residues. Unmatched junction bases numbered 10, after V lost 7 bases and J lost 11 bases. In germline, CDR1 is MNHNS, CDR2 SASEGT. The DNA of the CDR3 is TGTGCCAGCAAAACCGGGACAGTGGGGAAACTGTTTTTT. Amino acid sequence: CASKTGTVGKLFF.

The V and J genes are TRBV2 and TRBJ2-7; maybe TRBD2 (8 bases). The CDR3 covers 15 residues. Germline V gene data show CDR1 as SNHLY and CDR2 as FYNNEI. Trimming removed 8 bases at V and 3 bases at J, with 20 bases between. This chain's CDR3 is CASLPPGGGGYEQYF. CDR3 coding DNA: TGTGCCAGCCTGCCGCCGGGAGGGGGCGGCTACGAGCAGTACTTC. Combining the CDR3 with reference TRBV2 and TRBJ2-7 gives the whole variable domain EPEVTQTPSHQVTQMGQEVILRCVPISNHLYFYWYRQILGQKVEFLVSFYNNEISEKSEIFDDQFSVERPDGSNFTLKIRSTKLEDSAMYFCASLPPGGGGYEQYFGPGTRLTVT.

The chain couples TRBV7-9 to TRBJ1-2; 7 bases are shared with TRBD1. This CDR3 has 14 residues. Germline V gene sequence: CDR1 SEHNR, CDR2 FQNEAQ (reference sequence). The V segment lost 5 bases and the J segment 4 bases; nucleotides outside the gene matches: 7. DNA for the CDR3: TGTGCCAGCAGCCAAGAGGGGGCCGGCTATGGCTACACCTTC. Residues: CASSQEGAGYGYTF.

The chain employs TRBV14 and TRBJ2-7; TRBD2 is a possible D gene (6 bases). The germline V gene encodes CDR1 SGHDN and CDR2 FVKESK. The CDR3 is made up of 15 amino acids. The V and J ends lost 0 bases and 0 bases respectively, with 9 bases between them. CDR3 coding DNA: TGTGCCAGCAGCCAAGATTGGGGGGTCTCCTACGAGCAGTACTTC. As protein: CASSQDWGVSYEQYF.

This clonotype was detected a few times. The J gene is TRBJ2-3, the V gene TRBV7-9; D gene ambiguous. The CDR3 has 11 amino acids. CDR1 is SEHNR and CDR2 is FQNEAQ in the germline V gene (reference sequence). Trimming removed 3 bases from V and 4 bases from J, with 2 bases in between. Here the CDR3 DNA reads TGTGCCAGCAGCTTCCCAGATACGCAGTATTTT. Translating it yields CASSFPDTQYF. The complete variable domain, with remaining parts taken from reference TRBV7-9 and TRBJ2-3, reads DTGVSQNPRHKITKRGQNVTFRCDPISEHNRLYWYRQTLGQGPEFLTYFQNEAQLEKSRLLSDRFSAERPKGSFSTLEIQRTEQGDSAMYLCASSFPDTQYFGPGTRLTVL.

Ten or more counts support this clonotype. The chain couples TRBV24-1 to TRBJ1-1, with 11 bases lining up with TRBD1. Germline trimming cut 4 bases from V and 4 bases from J; bases unmatched to any gene: 10. CDR1 is KGHDR, CDR2 SFDVKD, per germline. CDR3 length equals 17 residues. The CDR3 region is CATSEPWTGGSGTEAFF. DNA for the CDR3: TGTGCCACCAGTGAACCTTGGACAGGGGGCTCAGGCACTGAAGCTTTCTTT.

This chain connects TRBV19 to TRBJ1-4; D is possibly TRBD1 (5 bases). Germline CDR1 and CDR2: LNHDA and SQIVND (reference sequence). The CDR3 is made up of 12 amino acids. CDR3 loop: CAKSRANEKLFF. The CDR3 bases are TGTGCTAAATCCAGGGCTAATGAAAAACTGTTTTTT.

This clonotype was seen a single time. One end of the junction is discordant with germline, which a read error may explain. This chain uses TRBV29-1 with TRBJ1-1; a possible D gene is TRBD1 (6 bases). The CDR3 is 12 amino acids. Germline V CDR1 and CDR2: SQVTM, ANQGSEA. The CDR3 sequence: CSAQGKRTEASF. CDR3 DNA: TGCAGCGCTCAGGGGAAACGGACTGAAGCTTCCTTT.